Shown below are 27 T cell receptor beta chains from a single sample sequenced in a study of CD8 T cells in ankylosing spondylitis. Study-wide results and caveats: For ankylosing spondylitis blood, a TCR beta motif of 7 to 9 highly homologous variants appeared characteristic.

No antigens are known for them. TCRdb analysed the 5' RACE reads with MiXCR anew, one entry per CDR3 protein. The sample records around 770,000 distinct CDR3 sequences, roughly 19% being singletons. The sequenced sample consisted of blood, either unsorted or a sorted T cell fraction (not recorded which). Receptors were obtained from a male donor with ankylosing spondylitis.

This clonotype was detected a few times. The chain uses TRBV12-3 or TRBV12-4 and TRBJ1-2; D possibly corresponds to TRBD1 (5 bases). V was pared by 8 bases and J by 5 bases, with 18 bases between. This CDR3 contains 14 residues. The CDR3 reads CASYQIGTAYGYTF. The CDR3 DNA sequence: TGTGCCAGCTATCAAATCGGGACGGCATATGGCTACACCTTC.

V usage is TRBV30 and J usage is TRBJ2-1; D not certain. CDR1 is GTSNPN and CDR2 is SVGIG in the germline V gene (reference sequence). The length of the CDR3 is 13 residues. V lost 1 base and J lost 8, with 12 bases in between. This chain's CDR3 is CAWSGDSLYEQFF. CDR3 in DNA: TGTGCCTGGAGTGGCGACTCCCTCTATGAGCAGTTCTTC.

Worth noting for this clonotype: No DNA is shown, since the ends of the CDR3 on it are uncertain; the CDR3 is the one TCRdb lists. The chain links TRBV21-1 to TRBJ2-6; the table's D call of TRBD1 was not tested on the DNA. TRBV21-1 is a recognized pseudogene. Counting both end residues, the CDR3 totals 16 amino acids. The CDR3: CASSPEWGAGANVLTF.

The chain is built from TRBV5-1 and TRBJ2-5; 7 positions agree with TRBD1. With 5 bases clipped from V and 5 bases from J, the junction kept 6 bases outside the gene matches. CDR3 length: 13 residues. Germline V lookup: CDR1 SGHRS, CDR2 YFSETQ. The CDR3 reads CASSWGQRETQYF. For the CDR3, the DNA is TGCGCCAGCAGTTGGGGACAGAGGGAGACCCAGTACTTC.

The rearrangement uses TRBV5-1 and TRBJ1-1; a weak D match, TRBD1 (5 bases). From germline, CDR1 is SGHRS and CDR2 YFSETQ. The CDR3 covers 16 residues. V lost 0 bases and J lost 1, with 13 bases in between. For the CDR3, the DNA is TGCGCCAGCAGCTTGGAGGGACCAACGAAGAACACTGAAGCTTTCTTT. Its protein is CASSLEGPTKNTEAFF.

V and J are TRBV7-8 and TRBJ1-3; 8 bases match TRBD1. The germline gives CDR1 SGHVS, CDR2 FQNEAQ. With V trimmed by 5 bases and J by 8 bases, 8 bases remained unmatched. The length of the CDR3 is 14 residues. As DNA, the CDR3 is TGTGCCAGCAGCCCGGACAGGGCGCGTGACACCATATATTTT. Protein sequence: CASSPDRARDTIYF.

This clonotype has only a few counts. The chain combines TRBV7-9 with TRBJ2-3, with D possibly being TRBD1 or TRBD2 (5 bases each). CDR1 is SEHNR and CDR2 is FQNEAQ in the germline V gene (reference sequence). The CDR3 spans 13 residues. V was shortened by 5 bases and J by 5 bases, with 11 bases between the two germline ends. DNA of the CDR3: TGTGCCAGCAGCCAAAAGGGGAGAGATACGCAGTATTTT. It translates to CASSQKGRDTQYF.

This rearrangement joins TRBV11-2 to TRBJ2-5; a possible D gene is TRBD2 (5 bases). The CDR3 consists of 17 residues. V was trimmed by 0 bases and J by 1 base, leaving 15 bases between them. Germline CDR1 is SGHAT and CDR2 is FQNNGV. The CDR3 loop reads CASSLDQLGLLQETQYF. In DNA form, the CDR3 reads TGTGCCAGCAGCTTAGATCAACTAGGCCTCCTCCAAGAGACCCAGTACTTC.

This clonotype was detected ten times or more. V is TRBV7-9 and J is TRBJ2-4; the D gene is possibly TRBD2 (5 bases). This CDR3 has 14 amino acids. Trimming removed 1 base at V and 4 bases at J, with 8 bases between. CDR1 and CDR2 (germline): SEHNR, FQNEAQ (reference sequence). CDR3 in amino acids: CASSLELGKNIQYF. The CDR3 DNA reads TGTGCCAGCAGCTTAGAACTAGGGAAAAACATTCAGTACTTC.

V usage is TRBV7-8 and J usage is TRBJ2-7, with 10 bases matching TRBD2. The germline V gene encodes CDR1 SGHVS and CDR2 FQNEAQ. V trimming: 6 bases; J trimming: 5 bases; junction bases outside the gene matches: 7. The CDR3 extends over 14 amino acids. The CDR3 sequence: CASRPGLAKHEQYF. Written as DNA, the CDR3 is TGTGCCAGCAGGCCGGGACTAGCGAAGCACGAGCAGTACTTC.

The chain joins TRBV2 to TRBJ1-2; D is undetermined. Trimming shortened V by 0 bases and J by 8 bases, and 7 bases separated the two germline ends. From germline, CDR1 is SNHLY and CDR2 FYNNEI. The CDR3 is 12 amino acids. DNA of the CDR3: TGTGCCAGCAGTGAAGCGCTTGGGGGCTACACCTTC. Its protein is CASSEALGGYTF.

The table lists this clonotype with a few counts. The chain employs TRBV20-1 and TRBJ2-1, with unresolved D. V lost 0 bases and J lost 5, with 11 bases in between. This CDR3 comprises 14 residues. Germline CDR1 reads DFQATT; CDR2 reads SNEGSKA (reference sequence). The CDR3 region is CSARDMGKNNEQFF. CDR3 sequence (DNA): TGCAGTGCTAGAGATATGGGTAAGAACAATGAGCAGTTCTTC.

V is TRBV3-1 and J is TRBJ2-5; 8 nucleotides align to TRBD2. The CDR3 length is 16 residues. V lost 4 bases, J lost 4 bases, and 11 bases stayed unmatched. In germline, CDR1 is LGHDT, CDR2 YNNKEL (reference sequence). The CDR3 sequence: CASSPSGGGKGETQYF. CDR3 nucleotides: TGTGCCAGCAGCCCCTCGGGAGGGGGTAAGGGAGAGACCCAGTACTTC.

The chain couples TRBV20-1 to TRBJ2-1; maybe TRBD1 (5 bases). The CDR3 contains 15 residues. From germline, CDR1 is DFQATT and CDR2 SNEGSKA (reference sequence). Deletions cut 3 bases from V and 2 bases from J, with 14 bases between. The CDR3 reads CSASPGQRTYNEQFF. CDR3 nucleotide sequence: TGCAGTGCTAGCCCCGGACAAAGAACCTACAATGAGCAGTTCTTC.

The chain couples TRBV5-1 to TRBJ2-1, with 9 bases matching TRBD1. This CDR3 region has 14 residues. Germline assignment: CDR1 SGHRS and CDR2 YFSETQ. V lost 7 bases, J lost 7 bases, and 9 bases stayed unmatched. CDR3 bases: TGCGCCAGCTTCAGGGGACAGGGTCAGAATGAGCAGTTCTTC. It translates to CASFRGQGQNEQFF.

This clonotype was found a few times. The chain recombines TRBV5-1 with TRBJ2-7, with D perhaps TRBD2 (6 bases). The germline CDR1 and CDR2 sequences are SGHRS and YFSETQ. V gave up 5 bases and J gave up 2 bases, with 11 bases separating them. This CDR3 spans 13 amino acids. The CDR3 loop reads CASSWRAPYEQYF. CDR3 sequence (DNA): TGCGCCAGCAGTTGGAGGGCCCCCTACGAGCAGTACTTC.

This chain connects TRBV20-1 to TRBJ1-4; D ambiguous. Germline CDR1 DFQATT, CDR2 SNEGSKA (reference sequence). Trimming cost V 0 bases and J 7 bases, with 3 bases left between them. This CDR3 is 11 amino acids long. CDR3 amino acids: CSARDFEKLFF. The CDR3 region has the DNA TGCAGTGCTAGAGATTTTGAAAAACTGTTTTTT.

This clonotype was counted only a few times. CDR3 in amino acids: CASSPRGHYGYTF. The CDR3 DNA reads as TGTGCCAGCAGCCCCAGGGGACACTATGGCTACACCTTC. The chain is built from TRBV13 and TRBJ1-2; the D gene is possibly TRBD1 (6 bases). V was clipped by 5 bases and J by 3 bases, with 10 bases between them. Germline CDR1 reads PRHDT; CDR2 reads FYEKMQ (reference sequence). This CDR3 spans 13 amino acids.

The chain employs TRBV2 and TRBJ1-1; D is uncertain. The CDR3 has 15 residues. Germline CDR1 reads SNHLY; CDR2 reads FYNNEI. V was trimmed by 0 bases and J by 5 bases, leaving 13 bases between them. Here the CDR3 reads CASSEAPGVGTEAFF. DNA of the CDR3: TGTGCCAGCAGTGAAGCACCGGGTGTAGGGACTGAAGCTTTCTTT.

The chain combines TRBV6-5 with TRBJ2-5; the D is unclear. This CDR3 contains 13 residues. CDR1 and CDR2 (germline): MNHEY, SVGAGI. V was pared by 2 bases and J by 0 bases, with 4 bases between. In DNA form, the CDR3 reads TGTGCCAGCAGTTACGACTACCAAGAGACCCAGTACTTC. Translating gives CASSYDYQETQYF.

The CDR3 DNA reads TGTGCCAGCAGTGAGGGGGGGACAGGGCGGTACAATGAGCAGTTCTTC. Encoded protein: CASSEGGTGRYNEQFF. The chain couples TRBV2 to TRBJ2-1; 9 nucleotides match TRBD1. CDR3 length: 16 amino acids. The J segment lost 4 bases and the V segment lost 3 bases, leaving 7 bases of the junction unmatched. Germline V gene lookup returns CDR1 SNHLY and CDR2 FYNNEI.

The V call is TRBV5-1, the J call TRBJ1-1; 7 nucleotides match TRBD1. This CDR3 has 15 residues. V shed 4 bases and J 1 base; nucleotides not matched to a gene: 7. The germline V gene has CDR1 SGHRS and CDR2 YFSETQ. The CDR3 bases are TGCGCCAGCAGCGCCAAAGGGACAGCGAACACTGAAGCTTTCTTT. Translating it yields CASSAKGTANTEAFF.

The rearrangement uses TRBV27 and TRBJ2-7; TRBD2 matches 10 bases. The germline V gene has CDR1 MNHEY and CDR2 SMNVEV (reference sequence). J was trimmed by 3 bases and V by 8 bases; bases with no gene match: 10. CDR3 size: 15 residues. The CDR3 loop reads CASALAVAGGYEQYF. The DNA for the CDR3 is TGTGCCAGCGCTTTGGCCGTAGCGGGAGGCTACGAGCAGTACTTC.

V usage is TRBV7-9 and J usage is TRBJ1-4; D gene unclear. The CDR3 consists of 15 residues. Germline V CDR1 and CDR2: SEHNR, FQNEAQ (reference sequence). V was clipped by 1 base and J by 8 bases, with 14 bases between them. The CDR3 DNA reads TGTGCCAGCAGCTTAGAAGAGGCCCCGGGAGAAAAACTGTTTTTT. It yields the protein CASSLEEAPGEKLFF.

The chain joins TRBV24-1 to TRBJ2-2; D assignment may be TRBD1 or TRBD2 (6 bases each). The CDR3 covers 17 residues. Germline V lookup: CDR1 KGHDR, CDR2 SFDVKD. V lost 3 bases and J 4 bases, leaving 17 bases between the germline ends. The DNA for the CDR3 is TGTGCCACCAGTGATGCCTACCGAAAGGGGGGCACCGGGGAGCTGTTTTTT. This translates into CATSDAYRKGGTGELFF.

This clonotype was counted a few times. The V call is TRBV4-1, the J call TRBJ1-2; D ambiguous. V was clipped by 0 bases and J by 2 bases, with 10 bases between them. CDR1 is MGHRA and CDR2 is YSYEKL in the germline V gene. This CDR3 has 15 amino acids. The CDR3, as DNA: TGCGCCAGCAGCCAAGAACAAACTATGAACTATGGCTACACCTTC. Translated: CASSQEQTMNYGYTF.

A few counts support this clonotype. This chain joins TRBV20-1 and TRBJ2-3; 8 bases are a match to TRBD2. V lost 6 bases to trimming and J lost 14 bases; unmatched junction nucleotides: 19. The CDR3 totals 14 residues. Germline V gene data show CDR1 as DFQATT and CDR2 as SNEGSKA (reference sequence). The CDR3 sequence is CSASRGASGGVGYF. In nucleotides, the CDR3 is TGCAGTGCCTCGAGGGGGGCGAGCGGGGGAGTGGGGTATTTT.